These 8 T cell receptor beta chains share one sample of origin, sequenced in a study of OX40 agonist ivuxolimab in advanced cancers. Method: immunoSEQ multiplex PCR; TCRdb's copy keeps in-frame clones and lacks some. The data contain 80,000 to 100,000 clones, around 86% of them singletons. The source was CD4+ or CD8+ T cells sorted from blood, collected in a trial of the OX40 agonist ivuxolimab. Every receptor here comes from an adult with an advanced solid tumor such as melanoma, head and neck, liver or kidney cancer.

The V gene is TRBV6-5, the J gene TRBJ2-5; D perhaps matches TRBD2 (5 bases). The CDR3 is 13 amino acids. The V end lost 8 bases, the J end lost 2 bases, and 12 bases lay between the germline ends. Germline V gives CDR1 MNHEY, CDR2 SVGAGI. The CDR3 nucleotides read TGTGCCAGCCAGCAGCGGAGACAAGAGACCCAGTACTTC. Its translation: CASQQRRQETQYF.

The chain has TRBV11-2 and TRBJ2-3; TRBD1 might be the D (5 bases). The CDR3 loop spans 14 amino acids. Germline CDR1 is SGHAT and CDR2 is FQNNGV. V was pared by 1 base and J by 8 bases, with 13 bases between. The CDR3 nucleotides read TGTGCCAGCAGCTTAGGTACAGGTTCTCGTACGCAGTATTTT. It specifies CASSLGTGSRTQYF.

The chain recombines TRBV6-5 with TRBJ2-7; D is ambiguous. The CDR3 runs 14 residues. Germline V gene lookup returns CDR1 MNHEY and CDR2 SVGAGI. The V end was cut by 9 bases, the J end by 2 bases, with 17 bases between. The CDR3 DNA reads TGTGCCAGACCCCGTCGGGCGGCAACCTACGAGCAGTACTTC. The encoded protein is CARPRRAATYEQYF.

The chain has TRBV28 and TRBJ1-4; maybe TRBD1 (6 bases). Trimming cost V 7 bases and J 8 bases, with 8 bases left between them. Germline V gene lookup returns CDR1 MDHEN and CDR2 SYDVKM. The length of the CDR3 is 11 residues. CDR3 DNA: TGTGCCAGCAACCAGGGGGAAAAACTGTTTTTT. Amino acid sequence: CASNQGEKLFF.

The V and J genes are TRBV5-4 and TRBJ2-5, with D perhaps TRBD1 (5 bases). The ends were cut back, 3 bases at V and 1 base at J, with 13 bases in the middle. Germline V gene data show CDR1 as SGHNT and CDR2 as YYREEE (reference sequence). This CDR3 has 15 residues. The CDR3 region has the DNA TGTGCCAGCAGCTCAGAGTCTACAGGCCAAGAGACCCAGTACTTC. This translates into CASSSESTGQETQYF. Together with reference TRBV5-4 and TRBJ2-5, the CDR3 gives the full variable domain: ETGVTQSPTHLIKTRGQQVTLRCSSQSGHNTVSWYQQALGQGPQFIFQYYREEENGRGNFPPRFSGLQFPNYSSELNVNALELDDSALYLCASSSESTGQETQYFGPGTRLLVL.

The gene calls are TRBV6-5 and TRBJ2-2; the D is unclear. Germline CDR1 MNHEY, CDR2 SVGAGI. This CDR3 contains 15 residues. V lost 2 bases and J 0 bases, leaving 7 bases between the germline ends. CDR3 region: CASSYTTTNTGELFF. Written as DNA, the CDR3 is TGTGCCAGCAGTTACACCACAACGAACACCGGGGAGCTGTTTTTT.

Written as DNA, the CDR3 is TGTGCCAGCAGCCCCCAGGGAGGGACGTACGAGCAGTACTTC. Its protein is CASSPQGGTYEQYF. The chain joins TRBV11-3 to TRBJ2-7; 7 positions match TRBD2. From germline, CDR1 is SGHNT and CDR2 YENEEA. The CDR3 loop spans 14 amino acids. With 5 bases clipped from V and 4 bases from J, the junction kept 8 bases outside the gene matches.

J is TRBJ2-7 and V is TRBV30, with no clear D. Looked up from germline, CDR1 is GTSNPN and CDR2 is SVGIG (reference sequence). The CDR3 is 12 amino acids. V was clipped by 1 base and J by 3 bases, with 7 bases between them. The CDR3 is CAWSGQIYEQYF. The CDR3 DNA reads TGTGCCTGGAGTGGGCAGATCTACGAGCAGTACTTC. The full variable domain, rest sourced from reference TRBV30 and TRBJ2-7, is SQTIHQWPATLVQPVGSPLSLECTVEGTSNPNLYWYRQAAGRGLQLLFYSVGIGQISSEVPQNLSASRPQDRQFILSSKKLLLSDSGFYLCAWSGQIYEQYFGPGTRLTVT.